The 17 T cell receptor beta chains presented below share a single source sample, sequenced in a study of CD8 T cells in Susac syndrome. Random hexamers served to reverse transcribe roughly 0.45 to 1 ug RNA. TCRdb processed the immunoSEQ multiplex PCR reads anew with MiXCR; each CDR3 protein has one entry. The sample yields under 250,000 distinct CDR3 sequences, around 93% seen once. Sequencing was performed on CD4+ T cells from PBMCs. All receptors derive from a human donor with multiple sclerosis.

The chain combines TRBV7-6 with TRBJ1-3; D gene ambiguous. This CDR3 is built from 14 residues. V shed 4 bases and J shed 0 bases, with 7 bases lying between them. Germline lookup yields CDR1 SGHVS and CDR2 FNYEAQ. DNA for the CDR3: TGTGCCAGCAGCTCGACCCACTCTGGAAACACCATATATTTT. This translates into CASSSTHSGNTIYF.

The rearrangement links TRBV7-9 to TRBJ2-5, with a weak D call TRBD1 (6 bases). Trimming took off 6 bases at V and 5 bases at J, with 19 bases between the two ends. Germline lookup yields CDR1 SEHNR and CDR2 FQNEAQ (reference sequence). The CDR3 spans 15 residues. The CDR3 DNA sequence: TGTGCCAGCAGTCCCCGGGACACCCCCGGGGAGACCCAGTACTTC. As protein: CASSPRDTPGETQYF.

This clonotype was picked up a small number of times. The chain combines TRBV18 with TRBJ2-7; D gene uncertain. Per the germline V gene, CDR1 is KGHSH and CDR2 is LQKENI. This CDR3 region has 12 residues. With 3 bases removed from V and 3 bases from J, the gap between germline ends came to 6 bases. CDR3: CASSPGNYEQYF. In DNA form, the CDR3 reads TGTGCCAGCTCACCGGGTAACTACGAGCAGTACTTC.

The chain couples TRBV6-1 to TRBJ2-6; D ambiguous. The germline V and J ends were trimmed by 8 bases and 0 bases, with 8 bases remaining between them. The CDR3 spans 14 residues. Germline V gene sequence: CDR1 MNHNS, CDR2 SASEGT. The CDR3 region has the DNA TGTGCCAGCGGGGTGGTCTCTGGGGCCAACGTCCTGACTTTC. Protein sequence: CASGVVSGANVLTF.

The chain is built from TRBV5-4 and TRBJ1-2; D perhaps matches TRBD1 (6 bases). Per germline, CDR1 SGHNT and CDR2 YYREEE (reference sequence). This CDR3 comprises 14 residues. V lost 5 bases, J lost 9 bases, and 20 bases lay in between. The CDR3 is CASSSARGSFSYTF. The CDR3 DNA follows: TGTGCCAGCAGTTCTGCCAGGGGCAGTTTCAGCTACACCTTC.

V usage is TRBV24-1 and J usage is TRBJ2-3, with a weak D call TRBD2 (5 bases). The CDR3 runs to 17 residues. The germline V gene encodes CDR1 KGHDR and CDR2 SFDVKD. Trimming took 1 base from V and 5 from J, leaving 18 bases between them. The CDR3 loop is CATSDFGHSSGRDTQYF. The CDR3 DNA reads TGTGCCACCAGTGATTTCGGGCATTCGTCGGGGAGAGATACGCAGTATTTT.

This clonotype was observed once. The chain carries TRBV6-5 and TRBJ2-2; 8 nucleotides match TRBD1. Germline assignment: CDR1 MNHEY and CDR2 SVGAGI. Trimming cost V 2 bases and J 6 bases; bases outside gene matches: 11. The CDR3 is 17 residues long. The DNA of the CDR3 is TGTGCCAGCAGTTACGGACAGGGAGGAGGGCGGCCCGGGGAGCTGTTTTTT. Its translation is CASSYGQGGGRPGELFF.

The chain is built from TRBV12-5 and TRBJ2-2; D ambiguous. The CDR3 sequence is 13 residues long. CDR1 LGHNT and CDR2 FRNRAP come from the germline V gene. Trimming cost V 0 bases and J 4 bases, with 3 bases left between them. The CDR3, as DNA: TGTGCTAGTGGTTTGGTATTCACCGGGGAGCTGTTTTTT. Translated: CASGLVFTGELFF.

This rearrangement joins TRBV6-5 to TRBJ2-7, with a weak D call TRBD1 (5 bases). The CDR3 extends over 15 amino acids. Deletions cut 6 bases from V and 0 bases from J, with 15 bases between. From germline, CDR1 is MNHEY and CDR2 SVGAGI. The CDR3 spells CASSPVGAGSYEQYV. The CDR3 bases are TGTGCCAGCAGCCCCGTAGGGGCCGGCTCCTACGAGCAGTACGTC.

The V and J genes are TRBV7-2 and TRBJ2-1; TRBD2 is a possible D gene (7 bases). Germline CDR1 is SGHTA and CDR2 is FQGNSA. V was pared by 3 bases and J by 2 bases, with 14 bases between. This CDR3 has 16 residues. The CDR3: CASSFREGGAYNEQFF. CDR3 nucleotides: TGTGCCAGCAGCTTTAGGGAAGGGGGGGCCTACAATGAGCAGTTCTTC.

The rearrangement links TRBV9 to TRBJ2-3, with TRBD2 matching 9 bases. This CDR3 spans 14 amino acids. V lost 5 bases, J lost 3 bases, and 4 bases stayed unmatched. Germline CDR1 and CDR2: SGDLS and YYNGEE. The CDR3, as DNA: TGTGCCAGCAGTAAAGCGGGGGGAACAGATACGCAGTATTTT. Translation gives CASSKAGGTDTQYF.

The V and J genes are TRBV6-5 and TRBJ2-1; D not certain. Germline V gives CDR1 MNHEY, CDR2 SVGAGI. V lost 8 bases, J lost 3 bases, and 11 bases lay in between. The CDR3 sequence is 13 residues long. The CDR3: CASVGGNYNEQFF. CDR3 DNA sequence: TGTGCCAGCGTAGGCGGAAACTACAATGAGCAGTTCTTC.

J is TRBJ2-3 and V is TRBV5-4, with D uncertain. The V end was cut by 4 bases, the J end by 6 bases, with 9 bases between. The germline CDR1 and CDR2 sequences are SGHNT and YYREEE (reference sequence). The CDR3 runs to 12 residues. The CDR3 is CASSTQWDTQYF. The DNA for the CDR3 is TGTGCCAGCAGCACCCAATGGGATACGCAGTATTTT.

For the CDR3, the DNA is TGTGCCAGCAGCGTAACAGGGTCCTCCTACAATGAGCAGTTCTTC. Amino acid sequence: CASSVTGSSYNEQFF. The V gene is TRBV7-8, the J gene TRBJ2-1, with D perhaps TRBD1 (6 bases). The CDR3 length is 15 residues. Looked up from germline, CDR1 is SGHVS and CDR2 is FQNEAQ. Trimming shortened V by 5 bases and J by 0 bases, and 11 bases separated the two germline ends. The full variable domain, completed using reference TRBV7-8 and TRBJ2-1, is GAGVSQSPRYKVAKRGQDVALRCDPISGHVSLFWYQQALGQGPEFLTYFQNEAQLDKSGLPSDRFFAERPEGSVSTLKIQRTQQEDSAVYLCASSVTGSSYNEQFFGPGTRLTVL.

The genes are TRBV29-1 and TRBJ2-3; TRBD1 matches 8 bases. Germline V gives CDR1 SQVTM, CDR2 ANQGSEA. The CDR3 is made up of 12 amino acids. V lost 8 bases to trimming and J lost 1 base; unmatched junction nucleotides: 2. The CDR3 nucleotides are TGCAGCCAGGGGGCCCGCACAGATACGCAGTATTTT. Translating it yields CSQGARTDTQYF.

The rearrangement links TRBV7-9 to TRBJ2-4; 8 positions match TRBD1. V shed 4 bases and J 8 bases; nucleotides not matched to a gene: 4. The CDR3 contains 13 residues. Germline values: CDR1 SEHNR, CDR2 FQNEAQ (reference sequence). The CDR3 reads CASSSGQGDIQYF. The CDR3 DNA reads TGTGCCAGCAGCTCCGGACAGGGTGACATTCAGTACTTC.

The chain has TRBV5-4 and TRBJ2-1; 7 nucleotides align to TRBD1. CDR3 length equals 17 residues. CDR1 is SGHNT and CDR2 is YYREEE in the germline V gene (reference sequence). The V and J ends lost 0 bases and 6 bases, in that order; junction bases with no gene match: 12. The CDR3 coding sequence is TGTGCCAGCAGCTTGGCCAGAGCGAGACAGGGTCCCAATGAGCAGTTCTTC. This sequence encodes CASSLARARQGPNEQFF.